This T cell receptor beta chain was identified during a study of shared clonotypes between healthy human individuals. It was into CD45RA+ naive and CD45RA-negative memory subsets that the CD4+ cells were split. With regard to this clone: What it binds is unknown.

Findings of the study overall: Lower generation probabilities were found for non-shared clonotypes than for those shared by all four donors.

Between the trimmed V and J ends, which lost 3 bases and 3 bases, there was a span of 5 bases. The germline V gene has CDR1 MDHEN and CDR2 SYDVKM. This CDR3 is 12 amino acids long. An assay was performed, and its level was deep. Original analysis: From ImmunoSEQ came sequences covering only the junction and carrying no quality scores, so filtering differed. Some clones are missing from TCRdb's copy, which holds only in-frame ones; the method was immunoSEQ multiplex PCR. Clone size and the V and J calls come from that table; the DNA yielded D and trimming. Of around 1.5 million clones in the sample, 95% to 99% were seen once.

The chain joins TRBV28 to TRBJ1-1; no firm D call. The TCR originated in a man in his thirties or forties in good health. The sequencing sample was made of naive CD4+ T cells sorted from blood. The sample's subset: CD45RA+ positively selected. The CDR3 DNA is TGTGCCAGCAGTTTTATACACACTGAAGCTTTCTTT. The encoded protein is CASSFIHTEAFF.